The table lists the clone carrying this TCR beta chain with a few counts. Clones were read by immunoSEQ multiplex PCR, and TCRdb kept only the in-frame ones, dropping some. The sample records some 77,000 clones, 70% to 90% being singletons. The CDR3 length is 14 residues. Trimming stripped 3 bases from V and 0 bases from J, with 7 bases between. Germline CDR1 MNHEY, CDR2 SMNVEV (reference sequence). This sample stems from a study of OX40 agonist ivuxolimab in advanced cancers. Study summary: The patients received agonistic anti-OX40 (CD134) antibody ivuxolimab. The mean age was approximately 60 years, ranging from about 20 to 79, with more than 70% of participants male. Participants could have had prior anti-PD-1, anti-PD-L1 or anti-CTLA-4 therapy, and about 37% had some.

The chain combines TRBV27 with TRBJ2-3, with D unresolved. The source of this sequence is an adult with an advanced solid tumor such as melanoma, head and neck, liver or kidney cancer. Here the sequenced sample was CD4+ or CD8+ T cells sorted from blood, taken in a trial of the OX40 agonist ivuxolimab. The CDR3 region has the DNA TGTGCCAGCAGTTTGCGAGACAGCACAGATACGCAGTATTTT. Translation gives CASSLRDSTDTQYF.